In its sample, the clone carrying this TCR beta chain was seen many times. Its specificity is not known. The TCR library protocol attached unique molecular identifiers to the individual cDNA molecules. TCRdb re-derived calls from the 5' RACE reads in MiXCR, one entry per CDR3 protein. Among around 30,000 distinct CDR3 sequences listed, 5.5% to 7.5% were seen once. V lost 2 bases and J lost 2, with 10 bases in between. Germline V gene lookup returns CDR1 ENHRY and CDR2 SYGVKD. The CDR3 sequence is 14 residues long. The sample is drawn from a study of early T cells in non-severe SARS-CoV-2 infection. For the study at large: RNA in bulk from unsorted whole blood was sequenced, and chains were unpaired.

Overall study results and limits: Clonotype matching in VDJdb favored anti-spike CD8 responses and did not capture private and CD4 specificities.

The TCR comes from an adult who was a healthcare worker with PCR-confirmed SARS-CoV-2 infection or an uninfected control (not recorded which). Sequencing used whole blood. This sequence joins TRBV10-3 and TRBJ2-7, with D possibly matching TRBD1 (7 bases). The CDR3 region has the DNA TGTGCCATCAGTGAGCGGGGGACAGCCTACGAGCAGTACTTC. Protein sequence: CAISERGTAYEQYF.